This T cell receptor (beta chain) derives from a study of blood T cell repertoires in COVID-19. The CDR3 length is 14 residues. CDR1 SGDLS and CDR2 YYNGEE come from the germline V gene. The V gene lost 0 bases and the J gene lost 6 bases, with 13 bases spanning the gap. This clone was counted once. Original handling: From reference gene primer amplification, estimates of nucleated cell counts were derived. The method was immunoSEQ multiplex PCR; TCRdb's version includes in-frame clones alone and lacks a portion of them. The D gene and trimming were derived from the DNA, and the V and J assignments and clone size from that table. The repertoire holds 100,000 to 150,000 clones, with 80% to 95% as singletons.

The TCR sequence derives from a man aged 50 to 59 with COVID-19, enrolled during active disease. V gene TRBV9 combines with J gene TRBJ2-7; D might be TRBD2 (6 bases). The sample taken for sequencing was peripheral blood. The CDR3 DNA follows: TGTGCCAGCAGCGTAGGACTCTCGGAGGGCGAGCAGTACTTC. This codes for CASSVGLSEGEQYF.